This T cell receptor beta chain was recovered during a study of cytomegalovirus exposure and HLA in healthy donors. The V gene's germline CDR1 is KGHSH and CDR2 LQKENI. CDR3 length: 16 amino acids. Trimming shortened V by 3 bases and J by 6 bases, and 21 bases separated the two germline ends. Study-wide results and caveats: In vitro checks showed that a few CMV-associated chains really do target CMV antigens. One later analysis, an examination of the 120 validation repertoires, found that first-cohort TCR clusters tended to co-occur in them.

The protocol was immunoSEQ multiplex PCR, while the TCRdb copy is restricted to in-frame clones and leaves out a portion. The data contain some 150,000 clones, roughly 90% of them singletons. In the case of this clone: Its antigen remains unknown.

V gene TRBV18 combines with J gene TRBJ2-7; weak D call: TRBD1 (6 bases). This sequence originates from a man younger than 35 in good health and CMV-seronegative. Sequencing used PBMCs. The CDR3, as DNA: TGTGCCAGCTCACCCCAGATAAAGACAGGAGGCCTCGAGCAGTACTTC. Translation: CASSPQIKTGGLEQYF.